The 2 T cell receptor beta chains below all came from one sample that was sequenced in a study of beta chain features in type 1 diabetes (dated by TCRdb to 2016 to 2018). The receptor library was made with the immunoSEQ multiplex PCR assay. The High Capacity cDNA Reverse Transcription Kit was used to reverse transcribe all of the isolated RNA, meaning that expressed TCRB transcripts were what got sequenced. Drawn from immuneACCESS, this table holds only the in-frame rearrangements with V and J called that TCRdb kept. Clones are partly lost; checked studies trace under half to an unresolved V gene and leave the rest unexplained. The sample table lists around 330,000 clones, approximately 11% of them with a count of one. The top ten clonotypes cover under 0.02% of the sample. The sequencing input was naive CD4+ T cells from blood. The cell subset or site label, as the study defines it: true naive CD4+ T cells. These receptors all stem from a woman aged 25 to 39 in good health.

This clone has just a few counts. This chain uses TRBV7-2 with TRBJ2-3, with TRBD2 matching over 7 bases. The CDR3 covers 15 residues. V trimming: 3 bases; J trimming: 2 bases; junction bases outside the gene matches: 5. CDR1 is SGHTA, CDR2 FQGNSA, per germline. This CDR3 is CASSFAGDITDTQYF. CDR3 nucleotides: TGTGCCAGCAGCTTCGCGGGAGACATCACAGATACGCAGTATTTT. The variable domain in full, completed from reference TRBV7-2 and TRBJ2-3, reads GAGVSQSPSNKVTEKGKDVELRCDPISGHTALYWYRQSLGQGLEFLIYFQGNSAPDKSGLPSDRFSAERTGGSVSTLTIQRTQQEDSAVYLCASSFAGDITDTQYFGPGTRLTVL.

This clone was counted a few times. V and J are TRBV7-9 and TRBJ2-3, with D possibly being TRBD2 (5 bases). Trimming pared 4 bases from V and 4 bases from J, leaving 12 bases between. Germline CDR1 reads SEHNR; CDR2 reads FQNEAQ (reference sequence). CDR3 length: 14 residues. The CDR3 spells CASSSQRLADTQYF. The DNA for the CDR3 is TGTGCCAGCAGCTCCCAGCGGCTCGCAGATACGCAGTATTTT.